This T cell receptor (beta chain) was documented in a study of T cell changes during pregnancy in multiple sclerosis. The junction had 6 bases not matched to a gene; V was cut back by 4 bases and J by 6 bases. CDR3 size: 15 residues. CDR1 and CDR2 (germline): SGDLS, YYNGEE. The data were produced by immunoSEQ multiplex PCR, yet TCRdb's version contains in-frame clones alone and is incomplete. The top ten hold around 3.5% of the sample, which has about 57,000 clones, less than 95% seen once. The TCR comes from a female donor in good health, enrolled as a control in a pregnancy study. The specimen was peripheral blood, collected after pregnancy. The chain links TRBV9 to TRBJ1-4; 10 nucleotides agree with TRBD1. The CDR3 nucleotides are TGTGCCAGCAGCCCCAGACAGGGGGCATATGAAAAACTGTTTTTT. Protein sequence: CASSPRQGAYEKLFF.